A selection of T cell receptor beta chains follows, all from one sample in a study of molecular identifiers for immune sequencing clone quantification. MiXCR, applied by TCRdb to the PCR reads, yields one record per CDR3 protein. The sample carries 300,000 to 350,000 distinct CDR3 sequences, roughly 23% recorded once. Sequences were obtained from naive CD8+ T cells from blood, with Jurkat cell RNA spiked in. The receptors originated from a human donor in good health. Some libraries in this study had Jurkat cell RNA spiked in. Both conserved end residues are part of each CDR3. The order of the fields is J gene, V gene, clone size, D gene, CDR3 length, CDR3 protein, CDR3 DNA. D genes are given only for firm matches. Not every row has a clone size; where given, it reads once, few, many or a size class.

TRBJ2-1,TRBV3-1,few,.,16,CASSQDTRAPSYEQFF,TGTGCCAGCAGCCAAGATACCAGGGCGCCTTCCTACGAGCAGTTCTTC
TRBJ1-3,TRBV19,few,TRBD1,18,CASSPQGGRSSSGNTIYF,TGTGCCAGTAGTCCTCAGGGGGGGCGGAGCAGCTCTGGAAACACCATATATTTT
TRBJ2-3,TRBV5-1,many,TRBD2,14,CASSLKRGVDTQYF,TGCGCCAGCAGCTTAAAGCGGGGGGTGGATACGCAGTATTTT
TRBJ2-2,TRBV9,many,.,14,CASSVGGDTGELFF,TGTGCCAGCAGCGTAGGAGGGGACACCGGGGAGCTGTTTTTT
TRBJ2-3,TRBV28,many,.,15,CASSLTGALTDTQYF,TGTGCCAGCAGTTTAACGGGCGCCCTCACAGATACGCAGTATTTT
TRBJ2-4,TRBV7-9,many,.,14,CASSLGEVKNIQYF,TGTGCCAGCAGCTTGGGGGAGGTCAAAAACATTCAGTACTTC
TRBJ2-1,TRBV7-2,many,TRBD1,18,CASSLDFPRQGFYNEQFF,TGTGCCAGCAGCTTAGACTTTCCGAGACAGGGGTTCTACAATGAGCAGTTCTTC
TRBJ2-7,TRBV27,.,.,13,CANRPEDAYEQYF,TGTGCCAACAGACCGGAAGACGCCTACGAGCAGTACTTC
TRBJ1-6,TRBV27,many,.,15,CASSLTQADNSPLHF,TGTGCCAGCAGTTTAACACAGGCCGATAATTCACCCCTCCACTTT
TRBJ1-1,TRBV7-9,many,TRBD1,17,CASSLDRGKGLNTEAFF,TGTGCCAGCAGTTTGGACAGGGGTAAGGGGCTGAACACTGAAGCTTTCTTT
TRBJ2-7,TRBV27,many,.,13,CASGGGPGYEQYF,TGTGCCAGCGGGGGCGGTCCCGGGTACGAGCAGTACTTC
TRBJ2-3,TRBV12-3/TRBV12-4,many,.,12,CASSYDNPTQYF,TGTGCCAGCAGTTACGACAATCCTACGCAGTATTTT
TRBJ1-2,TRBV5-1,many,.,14,CASSLGPENYGYTF,TGCGCCAGCAGCTTGGGTCCCGAGAACTATGGCTACACCTTC
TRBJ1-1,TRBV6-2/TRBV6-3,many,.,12,CASSYLGTEAFF,TGTGCCAGCAGTTATTTGGGCACTGAAGCTTTCTTT
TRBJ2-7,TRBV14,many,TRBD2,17,CASSQEALAGLSYEQYF,TGTGCCAGCAGCCAAGAAGCCCTAGCGGGCCTTTCCTACGAGCAGTACTTC
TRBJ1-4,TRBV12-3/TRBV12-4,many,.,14,CASSSGTFLEKLFF,TGTGCCAGCAGTTCCGGGACTTTCCTCGAAAAACTGTTTTTT
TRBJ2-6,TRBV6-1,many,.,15,CASSVQGSGANVLTF,TGTGCCAGCAGTGTACAGGGCTCTGGGGCCAACGTCCTGACTTTC
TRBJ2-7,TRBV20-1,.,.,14,CSARDFQRPGEQYF,TGCAGTGCTAGAGATTTTCAGAGACCCGGAGAGCAGTACTTC
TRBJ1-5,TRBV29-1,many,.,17,CSVAQVVSRDKNQPQHF,TGCAGCGTCGCCCAGGTCGTGAGCCGGGACAAAAATCAGCCCCAGCATTTT
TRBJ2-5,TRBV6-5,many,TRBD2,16,CASSYSNLAGEETQYF,TGTGCCAGCAGTTACTCGAACCTAGCGGGGGAAGAGACCCAGTACTTC
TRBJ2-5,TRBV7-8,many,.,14,CASSFGLAKETQYF,TGTGCCAGCAGCTTCGGACTCGCCAAAGAGACCCAGTACTTC
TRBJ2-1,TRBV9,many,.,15,CASSGKSGSYNEQFF,TGTGCCAGCAGCGGAAAGAGTGGCTCCTACAATGAGCAGTTCTTC
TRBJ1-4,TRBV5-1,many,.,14,CASSLDLSNEKLFF,TGCGCCAGCAGCTTGGATCTCTCTAATGAAAAACTGTTTTTT
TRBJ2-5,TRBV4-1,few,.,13,CASSQDPGDPMNF,TGCGCCAGCAGCCAAGATCCGGGGGACCCTATGAACTTC
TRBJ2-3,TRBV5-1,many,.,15,CASSPPGYITDTQYF,TGCGCCAGCAGCCCACCGGGATATATCACAGATACGCAGTATTTT
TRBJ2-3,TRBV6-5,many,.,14,CASSYERDTDTQYF,TGTGCCAGCAGTTATGAACGGGACACAGATACGCAGTATTTT
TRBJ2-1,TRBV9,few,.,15,CASGSLSDTYNEQFF,TGTGCCAGCGGCTCCCTTAGTGATACCTACAATGAGCAGTTCTTC
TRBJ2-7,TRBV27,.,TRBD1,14,CASSNSGQGYEQYF,TGTGCCAGCAGTAATTCGGGACAGGGGTACGAGCAGTACTTC
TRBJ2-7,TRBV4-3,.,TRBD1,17,CASSQDSTKGGPYEQYF,TGCGCCAGCAGCCAAGATTCGACGAAAGGGGGCCCCTACGAGCAGTACTTC
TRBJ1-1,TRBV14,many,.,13,CASSQEYVTEAFF,TGTGCCAGCAGCCAAGAATATGTCACTGAAGCTTTCTTT
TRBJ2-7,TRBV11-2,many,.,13,CASTPPISYEQYF,TGTGCCAGCACCCCTCCGATCTCCTACGAGCAGTACTTC
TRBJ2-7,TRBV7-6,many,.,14,CASSLYMDSYEQYF,TGTGCCAGCAGTTTATATATGGACAGCTACGAGCAGTACTTC
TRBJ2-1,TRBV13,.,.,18,CASSSLIVSGSSYNERFF,TGTGCCAGCAGCTCTCTGATTGTCTCGGGGAGTTCCTACAATGAGCGGTTCTTC
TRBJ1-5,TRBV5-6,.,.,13,CASSLGGYQPQHF,TGTGCCAGCAGCTTGGGCGGTTATCAGCCCCAGCATTTT
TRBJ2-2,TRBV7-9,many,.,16,CASSLDRRAGTGELFF,TGTGCCAGCAGCTTAGATCGGCGGGCCGGTACCGGGGAGCTGTTTTTT
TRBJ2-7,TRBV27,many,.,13,CASSYATSYEQYF,TGTGCCAGCAGTTACGCGACCTCCTACGAGCAGTACTTC
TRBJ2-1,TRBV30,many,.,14,CAWTFGQWYNEQFF,TGTGCCTGGACGTTTGGACAGTGGTACAATGAGCAGTTCTTC
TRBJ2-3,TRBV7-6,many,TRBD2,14,CASNVAGVTDTQYF,TGTGCCAGCAACGTAGCGGGAGTCACAGATACGCAGTATTTT
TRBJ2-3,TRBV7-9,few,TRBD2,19,CASSNFGLAGGAGADTQYF,TGTGCCAGCAGCAACTTCGGACTAGCGGGAGGGGCGGGTGCAGATACGCAGTATTTT
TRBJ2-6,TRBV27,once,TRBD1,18,CASNRQTGIPSGANVLTF,TGTGCCAGCAATAGACAGACAGGGATACCCTCTGGGGCCAACGTCCTGACTTTC
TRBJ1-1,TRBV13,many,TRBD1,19,CASSPRGDRGWTMNTEAFF,TGTGCCAGCAGCCCCCGGGGCGACAGGGGATGGACGATGAACACTGAAGCTTTCTTT
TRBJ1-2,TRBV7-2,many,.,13,CASSATVNYGYTF,TGTGCCAGCAGCGCTACAGTAAACTATGGCTACACCTTC
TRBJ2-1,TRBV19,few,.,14,CASSWGGGYNEQFF,TGTGCCAGTAGTTGGGGGGGCGGGTACAATGAGCAGTTCTTC
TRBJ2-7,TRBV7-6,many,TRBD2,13,CASSLRGVGEQYF,TGTGCCAGCAGCCTTCGGGGGGTGGGCGAGCAGTACTTC
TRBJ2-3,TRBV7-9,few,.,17,CASSLNFGQLSTDTQYF,TGTGCCAGCAGCTTAAATTTCGGACAGTTGAGCACAGATACGCAGTATTTT
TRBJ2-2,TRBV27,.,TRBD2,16,CASSLLREGYTGELFF,TGTGCCAGCAGTTTATTGCGGGAGGGGTACACCGGGGAGCTGTTTTTT
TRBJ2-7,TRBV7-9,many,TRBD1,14,CASSSTGTGSEQYF,TGTGCCAGCAGCTCCACCGGGACAGGGAGCGAGCAGTACTTC
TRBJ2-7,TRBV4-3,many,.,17,CASSQDAFGRVSYEQYF,TGCGCCAGCAGCCAAGATGCCTTCGGCAGGGTAAGCTACGAGCAGTACTTC
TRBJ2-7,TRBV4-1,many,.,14,CASSQREGSYEQYF,TGCGCCAGCAGCCAACGAGAGGGTAGCTACGAGCAGTACTTC
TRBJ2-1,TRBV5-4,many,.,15,CASSLGSAGNELVRF,TGTGCCAGCAGCTTGGGGTCGGCAGGGAACGAGTTGGTAAGGTTC
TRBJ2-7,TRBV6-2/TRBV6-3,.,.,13,CATDPTGYYEQYF,TGTGCCACCGACCCGACAGGATACTACGAGCAGTACTTC
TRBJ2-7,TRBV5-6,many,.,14,CASSLSPGRLEQYF,TGTGCCAGCAGCTTGAGTCCCGGCCGTCTCGAGCAGTACTTC
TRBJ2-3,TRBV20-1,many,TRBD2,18,CSARDLEASGGATDTQYF,TGCAGTGCTAGAGATCTTGAGGCTAGCGGGGGGGCTACAGATACGCAGTATTTT
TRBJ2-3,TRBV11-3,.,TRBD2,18,CASSLDQGAGGFTDTQYF,TGTGCCAGCAGCTTAGATCAGGGAGCGGGAGGATTCACAGATACGCAGTATTTT
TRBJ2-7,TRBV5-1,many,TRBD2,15,CASSHDSGSRVEQYF,TGCGCCAGCAGCCATGATAGCGGGAGCCGGGTCGAGCAGTACTTC